This TCR beta chain was sequenced in a study of blood T cell repertoires in COVID-19. Overall study: Samples came from the United States, Italy and Spain, spanning acute and convalescent COVID-19.

Participants' own reports of clinical history determined their cohort assignment. Generated by immunoSEQ multiplex PCR, the TCRdb table keeps only in-frame clones and is missing some. This table has some 460,000 clones, nearly 90% appearing once. CDR1 and CDR2 (germline): SGHAT, FQNNGV. The V and J ends lost 5 bases and 1 base, in that order; junction bases with no gene match: 5. This CDR3 region has 15 residues. The specimen was PBMCs or T cells enriched from blood (not recorded which). The rearrangement joins TRBV11-2 to TRBJ1-1; 9 nucleotides agree with TRBD1. This clonotype originated in a woman in her late teens or twenties with acute COVID-19. The CDR3 loop reads CASSTTGGGNTEAFF. CDR3 nucleotide sequence: TGTGCCAGCAGCACCACAGGGGGCGGGAACACTGAAGCTTTCTTT. The variable domain in full, with the rest retrieved from reference TRBV11-2 and TRBJ1-1, is EAGVAQSPRYKIIEKRQSVAFWCNPISGHATLYWYQQILGQGPKLLIQFQNNGVVDDSQLPKDRFSAERLKGVDSTLKIQPAKLEDSAVYLCASSTTGGGNTEAFFGQGTRLTVV.